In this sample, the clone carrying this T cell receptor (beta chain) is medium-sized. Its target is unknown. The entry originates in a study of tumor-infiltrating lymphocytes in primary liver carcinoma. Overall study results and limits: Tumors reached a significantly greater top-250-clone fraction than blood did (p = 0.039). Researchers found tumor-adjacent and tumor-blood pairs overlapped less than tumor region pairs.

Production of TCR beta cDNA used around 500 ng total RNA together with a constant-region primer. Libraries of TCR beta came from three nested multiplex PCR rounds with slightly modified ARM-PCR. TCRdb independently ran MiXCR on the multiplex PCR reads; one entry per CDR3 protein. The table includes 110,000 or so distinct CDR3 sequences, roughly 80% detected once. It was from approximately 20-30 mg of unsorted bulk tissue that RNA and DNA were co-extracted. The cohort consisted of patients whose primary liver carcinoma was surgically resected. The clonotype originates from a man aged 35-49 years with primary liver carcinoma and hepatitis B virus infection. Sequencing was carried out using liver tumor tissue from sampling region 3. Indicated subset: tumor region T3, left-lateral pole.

The CDR3 DNA sequence: TGTGCCAGCGCGACGGGAGGGGGTAATGAGCAGTTCTTC. Translation: CASATGGGNEQFF. The J gene is TRBJ2-1, the V gene TRBV6-2 or TRBV6-3, with 8 bases identical to TRBD2. This CDR3 contains 13 residues. Looked up from germline, CDR1 is MNHEY and CDR2 is SVGEGT. V was pared by 8 bases and J by 7 bases, with 7 bases of the junction left unmatched.